This T cell receptor (beta chain) was profiled in a study of cytomegalovirus exposure and HLA in healthy donors. General observations from the study: A later analysis linked a missense DCLRE1C variant to TCR beta V- and J-gene trimming.

PCR used 60 Vbeta primers and 13 Jbeta primers. Clones were sequenced by immunoSEQ multiplex PCR, and TCRdb holds only the in-frame ones, with some missing. The sample lists about 150,000 clones; about 75% were seen once. V dropped 0 bases and J dropped 5; count of bases not matched to a gene: 8. The CDR3 consists of 17 residues. Germline CDR1 and CDR2: MGHRA and YSYEKL. Remarks on this clone: Antigen unknown.

V gene TRBV4-1 combines with J gene TRBJ2-3; 10 positions agree with TRBD2. Sequencing used PBMCs. The TCR was taken from a woman in her twenties or thirties in good health and CMV-seronegative. The CDR3 coding sequence is TGCGCCAGCAGCCAAGAGCAGAGCGGGGGGGCTGGAGATACGCAGTATTTT. Protein product: CASSQEQSGGAGDTQYF.